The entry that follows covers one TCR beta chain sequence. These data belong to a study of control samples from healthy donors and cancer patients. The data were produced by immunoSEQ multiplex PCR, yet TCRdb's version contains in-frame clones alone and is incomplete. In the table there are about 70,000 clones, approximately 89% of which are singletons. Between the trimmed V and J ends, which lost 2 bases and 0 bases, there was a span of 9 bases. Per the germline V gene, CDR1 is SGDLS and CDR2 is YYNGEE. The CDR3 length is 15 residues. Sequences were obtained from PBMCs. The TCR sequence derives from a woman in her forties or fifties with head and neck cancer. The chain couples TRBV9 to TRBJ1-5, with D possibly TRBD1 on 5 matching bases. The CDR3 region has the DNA TGTGCCAGCAGCGTTGGGGGGTATAGCAATCAGCCCCAGCATTTT. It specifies CASSVGGYSNQPQHF.